This entry lists 17 T cell receptor beta chains sequenced from one sample in a study of regulatory T cells in long-lasting Graves disease. The time point: newly diagnosed GD, antithyroid drugs for less than 3 months. Scientists built the TCR library using RNA that was extracted from PBMCs. With iRepertoire HTBI primers and Arm-PCR of CDR3 regions, TCR beta libraries were built. TCRdb reprocessed the multiplex PCR reads via MiXCR and lists one record per CDR3 protein. Of 400,000 to 500,000 distinct CDR3 sequences in the sample, roughly 15% were seen once. This sample also belongs to another study, concerning T cells in Graves' hyperthyroidism and ophthalmopathy.

Here the sequenced sample was peripheral blood mononuclear cells (PBMCs), taken at new diagnosis, from a patient treated with antithyroid drugs. All receptors come from a woman aged 18-29 years with Graves disease.

This clonotype was counted a few times. The chain couples TRBV20-1 to TRBJ2-7, with D possibly being TRBD2 (7 bases). Germline loops: CDR1 DFQATT, CDR2 SNEGSKA (reference sequence). The CDR3 is 14 amino acids. Trimming left V 6 bases short and J 5 bases short, with 20 bases between. The CDR3 DNA reads TGCAGTGCCAAATCAGGGAGGGGACAAGACGAGCAGTACTTC. Translating gives CSAKSGRGQDEQYF.

This clonotype was seen at least ten times. The rearrangement links TRBV27 to TRBJ1-5, with D unclear. Trimming took 7 bases from V and 0 from J, leaving 7 bases between them. The CDR3 runs 13 residues. The V gene's germline CDR1 is MNHEY and CDR2 SMNVEV (reference sequence). This CDR3 reads CASKPNSNQPQHF. In DNA form, the CDR3 reads TGTGCCAGCAAACCCAATAGCAATCAGCCCCAGCATTTT.

V and J are TRBV5-1 and TRBJ1-1; no clear D. The V end was cut by 2 bases, the J end by 2 bases, with 7 bases between. Germline V gives CDR1 SGHRS, CDR2 YFSETQ. CDR3 length equals 13 residues. CDR3 sequence: CASSFVANTEAFF. CDR3 in DNA: TGCGCCAGCAGCTTTGTAGCAAACACTGAAGCTTTCTTT.

This chain connects TRBV15 to TRBJ2-2, with D possibly TRBD2 on 6 matching bases. The germline V gene encodes CDR1 LNHNV and CDR2 YYDKDF (reference sequence). The CDR3 sequence is 14 residues long. V was trimmed by 1 base and J by 6 bases, leaving 9 bases between them. The CDR3 protein is CATSRGGEAGELFF. Written as DNA, the CDR3 is TGTGCCACCAGCAGAGGGGGGGAGGCCGGGGAGCTGTTTTTT.

This clonotype was detected ten times or more. V and J are TRBV6-5 and TRBJ1-1; D unclear. CDR1 and CDR2 (germline): MNHEY, SVGAGI. CDR3 length: 13 residues. V was pared by 2 bases and J by 1 base, with 5 bases between. Written as DNA, the CDR3 is TGTGCCAGCAGTTACGACGAGAACACTGAAGCTTTCTTT. Its protein is CASSYDENTEAFF.

V is TRBV3-1 and J is TRBJ2-7, with unresolved D. Germline-derived CDR1 and CDR2 are LGHDT and YNNKEL (reference sequence). Trimming cost V 4 bases and J 2 bases, with 15 bases left between them. CDR3 length equals 15 residues. The CDR3 DNA sequence: TGTGCCAGCAGCCCAGCTGGCACAAGGGCCTACGAGCAGTACTTC. Translation gives CASSPAGTRAYEQYF.

In this sample, this clonotype turned up a few times. The V and J genes are TRBV11-1 and TRBJ2-3; 10 positions agree with TRBD2. TRBJ2-5 explains the end of the DNA better; the J call may be wrong. The CDR3 has 16 amino acids. The V gene's germline CDR1 is SGHAT and CDR2 FQDESV (reference sequence). The CDR3 loop is CASSLLSGRSGETQYF. Written as DNA, the CDR3 is TGTGCCAGCAGCTTACTTAGCGGGAGGTCCGGGGAGACCCAGTACTTC.

The sample holds a few counts of this clonotype. The rearrangement links TRBV28 to TRBJ2-6, with TRBD1 matching over 10 bases. The junction had 3 bases not matched to a gene; V was cut back by 3 bases and J by 1 base. CDR3 size: 17 residues. The germline CDR1 and CDR2 sequences are MDHEN and SYDVKM. The CDR3 loop reads CASSFRDRGSGANVLTF. Written as DNA, the CDR3 is TGTGCCAGCAGTTTCAGGGACAGGGGATCTGGGGCCAACGTCCTGACTTTC.

This clonotype was detected a few times. The rearrangement links TRBV20-1 to TRBJ1-5; D is possibly TRBD1 (6 bases). CDR1 and CDR2 from the germline V gene are DFQATT and SNEGSKA (reference sequence). The V gene lost 3 bases and the J gene lost 4 bases, with 16 bases spanning the gap. The length of the CDR3 is 15 residues. Here the CDR3 DNA reads TGCAGTGCTAGCCAATCCGGACAGATAAATCAGCCCCAGCATTTT. It specifies CSASQSGQINQPQHF.

Ten or more counts support this clonotype. The rearrangement joins TRBV7-9 to TRBJ2-3; tentative D call: TRBD1 (5 bases). Trimming left V 5 bases short and J 0 bases short, with 12 bases between. This CDR3 contains 15 residues. The germline gives CDR1 SEHNR, CDR2 FQNEAQ (reference sequence). This CDR3 reads CASSPRAGSTDTQYF. CDR3 in DNA: TGTGCCAGCAGCCCTCGGGCAGGGAGCACAGATACGCAGTATTTT.

This clonotype was observed a handful of times. The rearrangement uses TRBV5-6 and TRBJ2-1; 8 nucleotides align to TRBD1. This CDR3 contains 14 residues. V trimming: 4 bases; J trimming: 7 bases; junction bases outside the gene matches: 7. Per germline, CDR1 SGHDT and CDR2 YYEEEE. The DNA of the CDR3 is TGTGCCAGCAGCCCCGACAGGGGAACAAATGAGCAGTTCTTC. Its protein product is CASSPDRGTNEQFF.

Regarding this clonotype: A much larger clonotype is one base distant, so this may be a read error. The J gene is TRBJ2-3, the V gene TRBV7-2, with D unclear. V was pared by 1 base and J by 5 bases, with 16 bases between. The CDR3 totals 16 residues. Germline CDR1 is SGHTA and CDR2 is FQGNSA. CDR3 protein: CASSLVTSIFGDTQYF. The CDR3 nucleotides are TGTGCCAGCAGCTTAGTTACGTCTATCTTCGGAGATACGCAGTATTTT.

This clonotype was recorded at least ten times. The chain combines TRBV28 with TRBJ1-1; D is possibly TRBD1 (5 bases). With 8 bases removed from V and 5 bases from J, the gap between germline ends came to 21 bases. The length of the CDR3 is 15 residues. The V gene's germline CDR1 is MDHEN and CDR2 SYDVKM. This CDR3 is CASGSRKGLWTEAFF. In DNA form, the CDR3 reads TGTGCCAGCGGATCCAGAAAGGGGCTGTGGACTGAAGCTTTCTTT. The full variable domain, its missing parts supplied by reference TRBV28 and TRBJ1-1, is DVKVTQSSRYLVKRTGEKVFLECVQDMDHENMFWYRQDPGLGLRLIYFSYDVKMKEKGDIPEGYSVSREKKERFSLILESASTNQTSMYLCASGSRKGLWTEAFFGQGTRLTVV.

This clonotype occurred many times. The chain carries TRBV27 and TRBJ1-2; TRBD1 matches at 10 bases. This CDR3 is built from 12 residues. The J segment lost 6 bases and the V segment lost 10 bases, leaving 5 bases of the junction unmatched. Germline CDR1 and CDR2: MNHEY and SMNVEV (reference sequence). The CDR3 sequence: CATRQGADGYTF. In DNA form, the CDR3 reads TGTGCCACCAGACAGGGGGCAGATGGCTACACCTTC.

This clonotype has ten or more counts. The V and J genes are TRBV20-1 and TRBJ2-7; the match to TRBD2 covers 10 bases. The CDR3 is 14 amino acids. V was pared by 2 bases and J by 4 bases, with 5 bases of the junction left unmatched. Germline CDR1 and CDR2: DFQATT and SNEGSKA (reference sequence). The CDR3 region is CSARRLAGVYEQYF. The CDR3, as DNA: TGCAGTGCTAGAAGGCTAGCGGGAGTATACGAGCAGTACTTC.

J is TRBJ2-3 and V is TRBV10-2, with D maybe TRBD2 (7 bases). This CDR3 has 15 amino acids. The V end lost 7 bases, the J end lost 5 bases, and 19 bases lay between the germline ends. CDR1 WSHSY and CDR2 SAAADI come from the germline V gene. CDR3 bases: TGCGCCAGCAACCCTAGCGGCCTAGGGGGAGATACGCAGTATTTT. The encoded protein is CASNPSGLGGDTQYF.

This clonotype was seen at least ten times. The rearrangement uses TRBV20-1 and TRBJ2-1; D possibly corresponds to TRBD2 (5 bases). This CDR3 contains 13 residues. Germline V gives CDR1 DFQATT, CDR2 SNEGSKA (reference sequence). Trimming shortened V by 6 bases and J by 1 base, and 10 bases separated the two germline ends. The chain's CDR3 is CSAAGGSYNEQFF. The CDR3 DNA follows: TGCAGTGCGGCGGGTGGGTCCTACAATGAGCAGTTCTTC.